The 31 T cell receptor beta chains listed next were all sequenced from one sample in a study of blood T cell repertoires in COVID-19. Method: immunoSEQ multiplex PCR; TCRdb's copy keeps in-frame clones and lacks some. The sample shows about 59,000 clones, about 80% of them seen only once. Source material: peripheral blood. The receptors here all came from a woman of 80 years or more with acute or convalescent COVID-19.

The chain combines TRBV11-1 with TRBJ2-7; 7 nucleotides match TRBD1. CDR1 and CDR2 (germline): SGHAT, FQDESV (reference sequence). There are 15 residues in the CDR3. The trim removed 0 bases at V and 5 bases at J, leaving 7 bases unmatched. The CDR3 coding sequence is TGTGCCAGCAGCTTAGCAGGGGGCTTAATCGACGAGCAGTACTTC. Translated, it gives CASSLAGGLIDEQYF.

The V and J genes are TRBV7-9 and TRBJ1-1; D is unclear. Germline V gene lookup returns CDR1 SEHNR and CDR2 FQNEAQ (reference sequence). The V end lost 8 bases, the J end lost 1 base, and 20 bases lay between the germline ends. The CDR3 contains 16 residues. The CDR3 is CASAGFVLTANTEAFF. CDR3 DNA: TGTGCCAGCGCGGGTTTCGTCCTTACTGCGAACACTGAAGCTTTCTTT. The full variable domain, in which reference TRBV7-9 and TRBJ1-1 provide the parts outside the CDR3, is DTGVSQNPRHKITKRGQNVTFRCDPISEHNRLYWYRQTLGQGPEFLTYFQNEAQLEKSRLLSDRFSAERPKGSFSTLEIQRTEQGDSAMYLCASAGFVLTANTEAFFGQGTRLTVV.

The chain is built from TRBV5-1 and TRBJ1-2; 10 nucleotides line up with TRBD1. This CDR3 region has 16 residues. Germline CDR1 reads SGHRS; CDR2 reads YFSETQ. V lost 4 bases, J lost 2 bases, and 8 bases stayed unmatched. CDR3 in amino acids: CASSPGTGEVNYGYTF. The CDR3 DNA reads as TGCGCCAGCAGCCCTGGGACAGGGGAAGTCAACTATGGCTACACCTTC.

The chain recombines TRBV15 with TRBJ1-5; 10 nucleotides agree with TRBD1. V gave up 1 base and J gave up 9 bases; unmatched junction bases: 6. Germline V gene data show CDR1 as LNHNV and CDR2 as YYDKDF (reference sequence). The CDR3 consists of 15 residues. CDR3 amino acids: CATSRAGTGVLPQHF. Here the CDR3 DNA reads TGTGCCACCAGCAGAGCAGGGACAGGGGTTCTGCCCCAGCATTTT. The complete variable domain, with remaining parts taken from reference TRBV15 and TRBJ1-5, reads DAMVIQNPRYQVTQFGKPVTLSCSQTLNHNVMYWYQQKSSQAPKLLFHYYDKDFNNEADTPDNFQSRRPNTSFCFLDIRSPGLGDTAMYLCATSRAGTGVLPQHFGDGTRLSIL.

The V call is TRBV30, the J call TRBJ2-1; 7 positions match TRBD1. Germline CDR1 reads GTSNPN; CDR2 reads SVGIG (reference sequence). The CDR3 totals 16 residues. Trimming took 3 bases from V and 9 from J; bases not matched to a gene: 17. Here the CDR3 DNA reads TGTGCCTGGAGCCTTCTGACAGGGACCGATCAGGCTGAGCAGTTCTTC. It specifies CAWSLLTGTDQAEQFF. The full variable domain, completed using reference TRBV30 and TRBJ2-1, is SQTIHQWPATLVQPVGSPLSLECTVEGTSNPNLYWYRQAAGRGLQLLFYSVGIGQISSEVPQNLSASRPQDRQFILSSKKLLLSDSGFYLCAWSLLTGTDQAEQFFGPGTRLTVL.

The chain employs TRBV2 and TRBJ2-1; the D gene is possibly TRBD2 (5 bases). Per the germline V gene, CDR1 is SNHLY and CDR2 is FYNNEI. The CDR3 has 13 residues. Trimming removed 5 bases at V and 5 bases at J, with 10 bases between. CDR3 residues: CASSRRDNNEQFF. For the CDR3, the DNA is TGTGCCAGCAGTCGCCGGGATAACAATGAGCAGTTCTTC.

The chain uses TRBV9 and TRBJ2-7; TRBD2 agrees at 7 bases. The V and J ends lost 1 base and 6 bases, in that order; junction bases with no gene match: 7. The CDR3 covers 14 residues. The germline CDR1 and CDR2 sequences are SGDLS and YYNGEE. The CDR3 nucleotides read TGTGCCAGCAGCGTAAAGGCGGGAGACGCCGAGCAGTACTTC. Its translation: CASSVKAGDAEQYF.

A few counts support this clone. The chain combines TRBV7-9 with TRBJ2-7; 7 positions agree with TRBD2. In germline, CDR1 is SEHNR, CDR2 FQNEAQ (reference sequence). The V segment lost 2 bases and the J segment 3 bases; nucleotides outside the gene matches: 7. The CDR3 is 15 amino acids. The chain's CDR3 is CASSLLGGTLYEQYF. CDR3 bases: TGTGCCAGCAGCTTACTCGGGGGGACTCTCTACGAGCAGTACTTC.

This chain connects TRBV5-1 to TRBJ2-7; 8 positions match TRBD1. Trimming removed 4 bases from V and 2 bases from J; junction bases left unmatched: 8. Germline assignment: CDR1 SGHRS and CDR2 YFSETQ. CDR3 length: 15 amino acids. CDR3 in amino acids: CASSGTGGKTYEQYF. CDR3 nucleotide sequence: TGCGCCAGCAGCGGTACAGGGGGTAAAACCTACGAGCAGTACTTC.

The chain joins TRBV3-1 (or the pseudogene TRBV3-2) to TRBJ2-1; TRBD2 aligns across 11 bases. Unmatched junction bases numbered 2, after V lost 1 base and J lost 3 bases. This CDR3 is 16 amino acids long. Per germline, CDR1 LGHDT and CDR2 YNNKEL (reference sequence). CDR3 bases: TGTGCCAGCAGCCAAGGGGGGACTAGCGGCTACAATGAGCAGTTCTTC. It yields the protein CASSQGGTSGYNEQFF.

V is TRBV28 and J is TRBJ1-1; D is unclear. The CDR3 length is 13 residues. The germline CDR1 and CDR2 sequences are MDHEN and SYDVKM. With 7 bases removed from V and 1 base from J, the gap between germline ends came to 10 bases. Here the CDR3 DNA reads TGTGCCAGCATCACAGCGGGGAACACTGAAGCTTTCTTT. It is translated as CASITAGNTEAFF.

This rearrangement joins TRBV6-5 to TRBJ1-4; TRBD1 matches 8 bases. The CDR3 length is 14 residues. In germline, CDR1 is MNHEY, CDR2 SVGAGI. V gave up 5 bases and J gave up 6 bases; unmatched junction bases: 5. The CDR3 coding sequence is TGTGCCAGCAGTACACAGGGGGGGCATGAAAAACTGTTTTTT. This codes for CASSTQGGHEKLFF.

The CDR3 DNA follows: TGTGCCAGCAGTTCAAGGACAGGGGGGGTGAACACTGAAGCTTTCTTT. The encoded protein is CASSSRTGGVNTEAFF. The chain has TRBV6-6 and TRBJ1-1, with TRBD1 identical over 10 bases. Germline V lookup: CDR1 MNHNY, CDR2 SVGAGI (reference sequence). Losses at the gene ends were 4 bases for V and 0 bases for J; bases not matched to a gene: 5. This CDR3 has 16 residues.

This chain joins TRBV9 and TRBJ1-2; the D is unclear. The CDR3 is 14 amino acids. V lost 3 bases, J lost 2 bases, and 11 bases lay in between. Germline V gene data show CDR1 as SGDLS and CDR2 as YYNGEE. The CDR3 DNA follows: TGTGCCAGCAGCGCACCTGGGAGCAACTATGGCTACACCTTC. Amino acids: CASSAPGSNYGYTF.

The gene calls are TRBV19 and TRBJ2-1; tentatively, D is TRBD1 (7 bases). The CDR3 runs to 18 residues. CDR1 and CDR2 from the germline V gene are LNHDA and SQIVND (reference sequence). Trimming removed 3 bases at V and 1 base at J, with 19 bases between. The CDR3 DNA reads TGTGCCAGTAGTATTCGCCAGGGGGAGGTGAGGTCCTACAATGAGCAGTTCTTC. It codes for CASSIRQGEVRSYNEQFF. Drawing the rest from reference TRBV19 and TRBJ2-1, the complete variable domain is DGGITQSPKYLFRKEGQNVTLSCEQNLNHDAMYWYRQDPGQGLRLIYYSQIVNDFQKGDIAEGYSVSREKKESFPLTVTSAQKNPTAFYLCASSIRQGEVRSYNEQFFGPGTRLTVL.

V usage is TRBV3-1 (or the pseudogene TRBV3-2) and J usage is TRBJ1-1; D might be TRBD1 (6 bases). CDR1 LGHDT and CDR2 YNNKEL come from the germline V gene (reference sequence). This CDR3 has 15 residues. The V end lost 1 base, the J end lost 5 bases, and 14 bases lay between the germline ends. The CDR3 nucleotides read TGTGCCAGCAGCCAAGGAGCGGGGGCGGGAACTGAAGCTTTCTTT. Protein: CASSQGAGAGTEAFF.

V usage is TRBV28 and J usage is TRBJ1-1, with D hard to call. CDR1 MDHEN and CDR2 SYDVKM come from the germline V gene. The V gene lost 4 bases and the J gene lost 1 base, with 16 bases spanning the gap. The CDR3 has 16 residues. CDR3 DNA: TGTGCCAGCAGTTCGCAAGAGGTCCCACCGAACACTGAAGCTTTCTTT. Its translation: CASSSQEVPPNTEAFF.

V usage is TRBV5-6 and J usage is TRBJ1-1, with 7 bases that match TRBD1. Germline trimming cut 4 bases from V and 1 base from J; bases unmatched to any gene: 7. Germline V CDR1 and CDR2: SGHDT, YYEEEE. This CDR3 comprises 15 residues. This CDR3 reads CASSPGTAGNTEAFF. CDR3 coding DNA: TGTGCCAGCAGCCCCGGGACAGCGGGGAACACTGAAGCTTTCTTT.

The chain has TRBV27 and TRBJ2-1, with TRBD2 identical over 7 bases. CDR1 is MNHEY, CDR2 SMNVEV, per germline (reference sequence). The CDR3 runs to 15 residues. After removal of 3 bases from V and 1 base from J, the junction contained 3 bases not matched to a gene. The CDR3 is CASSFRRESYNEQFF. In DNA, the CDR3 is TGTGCCAGCAGTTTTCGGCGGGAGTCCTACAATGAGCAGTTCTTC.

The chain recombines TRBV7-2 with TRBJ2-1; perhaps TRBD2 as D (7 bases). The CDR3 is 14 amino acids. Germline values: CDR1 SGHTA, CDR2 FQGNSA. V was cut by 5 bases and J by 8 bases, with 16 bases left in between. CDR3 sequence: CASSPWGGAYEQFF. The CDR3 bases are TGTGCCAGCAGCCCATGGGGGGGGGCCTATGAGCAGTTCTTC.

The V and J genes are TRBV5-1 and TRBJ1-1; 11 bases fit TRBD1. The germline V gene encodes CDR1 SGHRS and CDR2 YFSETQ. The CDR3 totals 19 residues. V lost 0 bases, J lost 3 bases, and 13 bases stayed unmatched. The CDR3 loop reads CASSLAGQGARPWDTEAFF. CDR3 coding DNA: TGCGCCAGCAGCTTGGCCGGACAGGGGGCGCGACCGTGGGACACTGAAGCTTTCTTT.

The J gene is TRBJ2-2, the V gene TRBV10-2; D is unresolved. The CDR3 spans 13 residues. Germline V CDR1 and CDR2: WSHSY, SAAADI. Deletions cut 4 bases from V and 1 base from J, with 4 bases between. The DNA of the CDR3 is TGCGCCAGCAGTGCCGGGAACACCGGGGAGCTGTTTTTT. Protein sequence: CASSAGNTGELFF.

V usage is TRBV23-1 and J usage is TRBJ2-7; the D gene is possibly TRBD1 (5 bases). TRBV23-1 is assigned to the ORF class and has an uncertain function. V was shortened by 3 bases and J by 0 bases, with 18 bases between the two germline ends. This CDR3 contains 17 residues. The CDR3 is CASSQTTGPLASYEQYF. The CDR3 nucleotides read TGCGCCAGCAGTCAGACCACAGGCCCCCTCGCCTCCTACGAGCAGTACTTC.

The chain joins TRBV7-2 to TRBJ2-3; 7 bases line up with TRBD1. CDR1 SGHTA and CDR2 FQGNSA come from the germline V gene. CDR3 length: 16 residues. After removal of 4 bases from V and 2 bases from J, the junction contained 9 bases not matched to a gene. In DNA form, the CDR3 reads TGTGCCAGCAGCTCCTACAGGGGAGTTGCCACAGATACGCAGTATTTT. Its translation: CASSSYRGVATDTQYF.

The chain recombines TRBV5-1 with TRBJ2-1; TRBD2 matches at 7 bases. The length of the CDR3 is 17 residues. The germline V gene encodes CDR1 SGHRS and CDR2 YFSETQ. The junction had 13 bases not matched to a gene; V was cut back by 4 bases and J by 3 bases. DNA of the CDR3: TGCGCCAGCAGCACGGATGGAAAACTAGCGCTCTACAATGAGCAGTTCTTC. Its protein product is CASSTDGKLALYNEQFF.

This chain links TRBV15 with TRBJ1-3; TRBD1 aligns across 8 bases. This CDR3 contains 15 residues. Looked up from germline, CDR1 is LNHNV and CDR2 is YYDKDF (reference sequence). V gave up 4 bases and J gave up 4 bases; unmatched junction bases: 6. The CDR3 loop is CATSMDREAGNTIYF. DNA of the CDR3: TGTGCCACCAGCATGGACAGGGAAGCCGGAAACACCATATATTTT.

J is TRBJ1-6 and V is TRBV3-1 (or the pseudogene TRBV3-2); D possibly corresponds to TRBD1 (5 bases). V lost 3 bases and J lost 10, with 10 bases in between. This CDR3 contains 13 residues. Germline V lookup: CDR1 LGHDT, CDR2 YNNKEL (reference sequence). CDR3 DNA: TGTGCCAGCAGCCAGCGGGGGAGCTCACCCCTCCACTTT. It translates to CASSQRGSSPLHF.

The V and J genes are TRBV6-5 and TRBJ1-1; D unclear. The CDR3 length is 13 residues. V gave up 10 bases and J gave up 1 base, with 13 bases separating them. Per germline, CDR1 MNHEY and CDR2 SVGAGI. CDR3 bases: TGTGCCACCACACAGCTGAAGAACACTGAAGCTTTCTTT. It specifies CATTQLKNTEAFF.

The rearrangement uses TRBV27 and TRBJ2-1, with 9 bases fitting TRBD1. Per the germline V gene, CDR1 is MNHEY and CDR2 is SMNVEV (reference sequence). Losses at the gene ends were 4 bases for V and 4 bases for J; bases not matched to a gene: 5. This CDR3 region has 15 residues. The CDR3 sequence is CASSWGTGWYNEQFF. Written as DNA, the CDR3 is TGTGCCAGCAGTTGGGGGACAGGGTGGTACAATGAGCAGTTCTTC.

The genes are TRBV18 and TRBJ1-5; 7 bases fit TRBD1. CDR3 length equals 14 residues. Trimming took 3 bases from V and 4 from J; bases not matched to a gene: 3. The germline CDR1 and CDR2 sequences are KGHSH and LQKENI. CDR3 bases: TGTGCCAGCTCACCCGGGACAGCTAATCAGCCCCAGCATTTT. Encoded protein: CASSPGTANQPQHF.

J is TRBJ2-5 and V is TRBV10-2, with 7 bases matching TRBD1. Germline assignment: CDR1 WSHSY and CDR2 SAAADI. The V segment lost 6 bases and the J segment 1 base; nucleotides outside the gene matches: 2. The CDR3 runs to 13 residues. This CDR3 reads CASRGTAQETQYF. CDR3 bases: TGCGCCAGCAGGGGGACAGCCCAAGAGACCCAGTACTTC.